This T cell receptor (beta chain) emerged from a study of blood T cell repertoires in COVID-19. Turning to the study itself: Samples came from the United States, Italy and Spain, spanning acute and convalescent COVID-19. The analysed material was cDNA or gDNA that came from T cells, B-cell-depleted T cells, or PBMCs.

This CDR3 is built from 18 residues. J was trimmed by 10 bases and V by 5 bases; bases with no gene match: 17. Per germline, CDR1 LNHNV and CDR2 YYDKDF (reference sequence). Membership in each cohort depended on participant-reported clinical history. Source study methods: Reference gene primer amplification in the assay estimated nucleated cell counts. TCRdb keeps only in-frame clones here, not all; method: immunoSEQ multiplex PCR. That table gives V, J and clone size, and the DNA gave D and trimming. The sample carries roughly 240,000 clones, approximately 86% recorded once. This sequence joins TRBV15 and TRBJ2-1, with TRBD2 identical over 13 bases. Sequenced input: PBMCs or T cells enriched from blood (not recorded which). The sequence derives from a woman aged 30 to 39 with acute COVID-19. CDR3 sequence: CATSPPPLTSGGGGEQFF. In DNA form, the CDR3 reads TGTGCCACCAGCCCGCCCCCCTTAACTAGCGGGGGGGGAGGAGAGCAGTTCTTC.